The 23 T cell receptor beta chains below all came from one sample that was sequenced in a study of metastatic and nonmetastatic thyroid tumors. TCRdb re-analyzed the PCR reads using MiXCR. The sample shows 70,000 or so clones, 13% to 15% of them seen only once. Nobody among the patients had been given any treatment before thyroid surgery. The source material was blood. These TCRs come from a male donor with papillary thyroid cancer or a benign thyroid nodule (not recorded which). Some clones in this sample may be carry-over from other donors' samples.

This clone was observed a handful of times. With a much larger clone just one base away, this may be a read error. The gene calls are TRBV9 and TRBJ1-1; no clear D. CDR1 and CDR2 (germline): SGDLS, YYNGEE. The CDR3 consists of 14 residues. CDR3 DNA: TGTACCAGCAGCGTAGGTTCAGGAGCCACTGAAGCTTTCTTT. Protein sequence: CTSSVGSGATEAFF.

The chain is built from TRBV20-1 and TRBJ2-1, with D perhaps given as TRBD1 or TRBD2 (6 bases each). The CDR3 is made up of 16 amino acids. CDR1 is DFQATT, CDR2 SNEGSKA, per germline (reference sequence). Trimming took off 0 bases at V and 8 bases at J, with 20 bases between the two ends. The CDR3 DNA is TGCAGTGCTAGAGATGCCCTCGTACGGGGGCAAGATGAGCAGTTCTTC. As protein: CSARDALVRGQDEQFF.

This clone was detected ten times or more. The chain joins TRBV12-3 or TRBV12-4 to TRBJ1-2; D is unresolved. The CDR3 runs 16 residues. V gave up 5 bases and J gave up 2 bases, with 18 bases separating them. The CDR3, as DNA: TGTGCCAGCAGTCCCCACGGACCGGGAACGAACTATGGCTACACCTTC. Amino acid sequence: CASSPHGPGTNYGYTF.

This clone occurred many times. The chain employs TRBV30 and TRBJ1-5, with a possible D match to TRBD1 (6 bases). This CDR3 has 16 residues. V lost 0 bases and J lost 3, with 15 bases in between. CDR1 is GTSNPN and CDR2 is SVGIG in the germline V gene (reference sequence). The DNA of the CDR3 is TGTGCCTGGAGTGTATCAGGGGCAGGGATCAATCAGCCCCAGCATTTT. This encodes CAWSVSGAGINQPQHF.

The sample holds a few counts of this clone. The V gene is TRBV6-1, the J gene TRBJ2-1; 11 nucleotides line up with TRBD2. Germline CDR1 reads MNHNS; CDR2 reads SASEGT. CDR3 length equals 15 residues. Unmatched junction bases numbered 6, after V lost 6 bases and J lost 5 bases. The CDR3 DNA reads TGTGCCAGCAGGCCCCCACTAGCGGGAGACAATGAGCAGTTCTTC. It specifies CASRPPLAGDNEQFF.

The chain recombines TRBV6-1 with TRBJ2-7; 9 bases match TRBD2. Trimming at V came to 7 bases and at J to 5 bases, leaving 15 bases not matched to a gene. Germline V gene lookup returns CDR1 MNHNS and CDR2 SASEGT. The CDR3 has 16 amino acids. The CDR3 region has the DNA TGTGCCAGCAAGAGGAAATTAGCGGGAGTCACCAACGAGCAGTACTTC. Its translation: CASKRKLAGVTNEQYF.

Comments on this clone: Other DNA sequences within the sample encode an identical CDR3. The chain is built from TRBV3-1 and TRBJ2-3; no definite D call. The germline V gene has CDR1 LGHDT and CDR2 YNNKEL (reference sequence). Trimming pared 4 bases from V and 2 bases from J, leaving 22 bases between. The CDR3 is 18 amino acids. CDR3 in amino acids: CASSPSGRPWFDTDTQYF. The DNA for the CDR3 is TGTGCCAGCAGCCCCTCGGGTCGGCCGTGGTTTGACACAGATACGCAGTATTTT.

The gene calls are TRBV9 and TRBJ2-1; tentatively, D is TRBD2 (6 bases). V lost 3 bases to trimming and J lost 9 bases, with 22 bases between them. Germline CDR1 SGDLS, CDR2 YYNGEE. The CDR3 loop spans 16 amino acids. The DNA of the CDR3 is TGTGCCAGCAGCGGAATCGGGAGAAGTTGGCACAGTGAGCAGTTCTTC. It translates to CASSGIGRSWHSEQFF.

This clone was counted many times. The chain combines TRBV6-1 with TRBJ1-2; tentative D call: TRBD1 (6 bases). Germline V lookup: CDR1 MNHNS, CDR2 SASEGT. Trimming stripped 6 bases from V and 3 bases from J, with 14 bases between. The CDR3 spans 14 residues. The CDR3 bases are TGTGCCAGCAGGAGGGGGGCTGGTGACTATGGCTACACCTTC. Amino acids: CASRRGAGDYGYTF.

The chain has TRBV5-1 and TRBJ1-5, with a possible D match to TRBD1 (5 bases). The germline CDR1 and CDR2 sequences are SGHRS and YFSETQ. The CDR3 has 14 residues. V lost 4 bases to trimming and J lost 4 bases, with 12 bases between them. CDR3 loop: CASSGGPGNQPQHF. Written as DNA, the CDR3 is TGCGCCAGCAGCGGGGGACCCGGGAATCAGCCCCAGCATTTT.

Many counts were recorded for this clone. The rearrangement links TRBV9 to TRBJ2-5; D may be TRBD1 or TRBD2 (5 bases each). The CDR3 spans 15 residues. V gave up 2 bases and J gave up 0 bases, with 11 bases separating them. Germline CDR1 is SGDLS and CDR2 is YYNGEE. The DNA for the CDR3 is TGTGCCAGCAGCGTTTCCGGGACGGACCAAGAGACCCAGTACTTC. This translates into CASSVSGTDQETQYF.

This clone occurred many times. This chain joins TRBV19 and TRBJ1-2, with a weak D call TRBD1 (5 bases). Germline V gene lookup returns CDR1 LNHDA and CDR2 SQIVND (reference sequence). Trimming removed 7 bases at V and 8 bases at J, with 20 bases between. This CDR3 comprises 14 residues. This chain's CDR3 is CASTLQATHKGYTF. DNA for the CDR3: TGTGCCAGTACCCTACAGGCAACCCATAAGGGCTACACCTTC.

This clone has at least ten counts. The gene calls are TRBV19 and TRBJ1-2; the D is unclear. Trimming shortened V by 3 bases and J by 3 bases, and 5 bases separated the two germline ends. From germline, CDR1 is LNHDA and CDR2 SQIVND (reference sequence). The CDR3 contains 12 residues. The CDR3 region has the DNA TGTGCCAGTAGTATTTGGGACTATGGCTACACCTTC. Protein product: CASSIWDYGYTF.

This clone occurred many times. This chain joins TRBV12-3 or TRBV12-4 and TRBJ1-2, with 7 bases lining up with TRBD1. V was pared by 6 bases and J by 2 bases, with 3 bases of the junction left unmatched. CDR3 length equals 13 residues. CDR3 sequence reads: CASSWDSNYGYTF. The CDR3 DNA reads TGTGCCAGCAGCTGGGACAGCAACTATGGCTACACCTTC.

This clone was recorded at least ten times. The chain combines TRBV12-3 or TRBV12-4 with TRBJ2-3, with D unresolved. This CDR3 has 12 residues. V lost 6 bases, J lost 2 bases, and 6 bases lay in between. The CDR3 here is CASRPLTDTQYF. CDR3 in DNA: TGTGCCAGCAGGCCCCTCACAGATACGCAGTATTTT.

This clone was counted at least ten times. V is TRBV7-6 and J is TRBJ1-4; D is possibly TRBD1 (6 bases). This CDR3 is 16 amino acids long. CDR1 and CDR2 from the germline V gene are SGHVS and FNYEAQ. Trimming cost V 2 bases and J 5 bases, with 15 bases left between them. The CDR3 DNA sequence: TGTGCCAGCAGCTTATTTATAGGACAGCCGAATGAAAAACTGTTTTTT. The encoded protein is CASSLFIGQPNEKLFF.

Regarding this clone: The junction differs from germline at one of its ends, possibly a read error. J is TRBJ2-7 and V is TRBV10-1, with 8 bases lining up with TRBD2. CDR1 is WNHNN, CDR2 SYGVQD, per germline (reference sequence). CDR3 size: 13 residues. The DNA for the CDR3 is TGCGCCGGCAGTGAACTAGCGGACTACGAGCGGTACTTC. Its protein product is CAGSELADYERYF.

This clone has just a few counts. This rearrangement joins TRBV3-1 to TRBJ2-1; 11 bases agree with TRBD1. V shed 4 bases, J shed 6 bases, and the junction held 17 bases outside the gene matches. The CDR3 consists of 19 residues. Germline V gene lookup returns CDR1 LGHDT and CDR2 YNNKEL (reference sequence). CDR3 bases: TGTGCCAGCAGCCCTACCCTCTTTACCGGGACAGGGGGTGGCAATGAGCAGTTCTTC. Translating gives CASSPTLFTGTGGGNEQFF.

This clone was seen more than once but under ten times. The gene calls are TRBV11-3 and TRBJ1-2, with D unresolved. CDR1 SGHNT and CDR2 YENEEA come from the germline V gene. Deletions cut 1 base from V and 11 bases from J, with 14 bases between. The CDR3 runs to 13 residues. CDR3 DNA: TGTGCCAGCAGCTTAGGGGTCTCAAAGGCATACACCTTC. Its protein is CASSLGVSKAYTF. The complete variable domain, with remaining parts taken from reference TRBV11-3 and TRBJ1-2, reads EAGVVQSPRYKIIEKKQPVAFWCNPISGHNTLYWYLQNLGQGPELLIRYENEEAVDDSQLPKDRFSAERLKGVDSTLKIQPAELGDSAVYLCASSLGVSKAYTFGSGTRLTVV.

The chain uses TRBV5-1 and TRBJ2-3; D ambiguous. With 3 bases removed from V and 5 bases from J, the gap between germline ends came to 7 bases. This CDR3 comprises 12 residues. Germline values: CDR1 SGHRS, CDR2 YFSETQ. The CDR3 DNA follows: TGCGCCAGCAGCTCAAACGGAGATACGCAGTATTTT. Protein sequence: CASSSNGDTQYF.

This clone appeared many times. CDR3 region: CASSLVGDEQFF. CDR3 nucleotides: TGCGCCAGCAGCTTGGTGGGGGATGAGCAGTTCTTC. The chain recombines TRBV5-1 with TRBJ2-1, with D possibly being TRBD1 or TRBD2 (5 bases each). The V and J ends lost 0 bases and 8 bases respectively, with 6 bases between them. The V gene's germline CDR1 is SGHRS and CDR2 YFSETQ. The CDR3 length is 12 residues.

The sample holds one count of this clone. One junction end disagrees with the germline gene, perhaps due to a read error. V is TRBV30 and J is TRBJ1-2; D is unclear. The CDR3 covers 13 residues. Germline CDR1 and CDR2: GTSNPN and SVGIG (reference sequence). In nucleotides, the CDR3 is TGTGCCTGGTGGTCCGGGGTGGTCTATGGTTACACCTTC. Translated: CAWWSGVVYGYTF. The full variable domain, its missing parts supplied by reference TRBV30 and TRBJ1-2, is SQTIHQWPATLVQPVGSPLSLECTVEGTSNPNLYWYRQAAGRGLQLLFYSVGIGQISSEVPQNLSASRPQDRQFILSSKKLLLSDSGFYLCAWWSGVVYGYTFGSGTRLTVV.

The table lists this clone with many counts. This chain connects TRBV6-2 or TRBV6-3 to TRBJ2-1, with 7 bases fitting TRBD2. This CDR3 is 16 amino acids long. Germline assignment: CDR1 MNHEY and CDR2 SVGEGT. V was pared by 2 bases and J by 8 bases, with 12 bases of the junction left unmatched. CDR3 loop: CASSYVTSGGEDEQFF. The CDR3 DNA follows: TGTGCCAGCAGTTACGTCACTTCGGGAGGAGAGGATGAGCAGTTCTTC.